This T cell receptor beta chain was sequenced during a study of blood T cells in healthy people across ages. Study as a whole: Researchers report that template switching captured about one barcoded beta molecule per two T cells.

As for this clonotype: Its antigen remains unidentified.

Germline V gives CDR1 MNHEY, CDR2 SVGAGI. The V end was cut by 0 bases, the J end by 4 bases, with 12 bases between. The CDR3 is 15 amino acids. Combining a sample-barcoded 5' primer with a J-beta primer mix, a second PCR ran for about 7 to 11 cycles. Via MiXCR, TCRdb re-called the 5' RACE reads, giving one row per CDR3 protein. The sample contains approximately 880,000 distinct CDR3 sequences, approximately 49% of which appear only once. Whole-study results and caveats: Diversity was higher, and naive CD4+ cells more numerous, in long-lived donors than in aged donors.

The genes are TRBV6-5 and TRBJ1-2; D is possibly TRBD1 (6 bases). Sequenced input: blood. The sequence came from a man younger than 45 in good health. CDR3 DNA: TGTGCCAGCAGTTACTCCACAGGGAGTAGCTATGGCTACACCTTC. It codes for CASSYSTGSSYGYTF.